This TCR beta chain is from a study of cytomegalovirus exposure and HLA in healthy donors. This PCR relied on a set of 60 Vbeta primers and 13 Jbeta primers. Using immunoSEQ multiplex PCR, the repertoire was profiled, and TCRdb retains in-frame clones only, with some absent. There are fewer than 200,000 clones in the sample; around 80% occur only once, and less than 2% lies in the top ten. V was shortened by 0 bases and J by 3 bases, with 15 bases between the two germline ends. CDR3 size: 16 residues. V usage is TRBV23-1 and J usage is TRBJ2-7; D is perhaps TRBD1 (5 bases). TRBV23-1 is treated as an ORF (open reading frame) with a function not yet certain. This clonotype was obtained from a man aged 35-49 years in good health and CMV-seropositive. Sequencing was done on a sample of PBMCs. The DNA for the CDR3 is TGCGCCAGCAGTCAATCGGGGCTAAGGGGAAACTACGAGCAGTACTTC. As protein: CASSQSGLRGNYEQYF.